The 32 T cell receptor beta chains listed next were all sequenced from one sample in a study of T cell repertoires in cytomegalovirus infection. TCRdb re-analysed the reads in MiXCR, keeping a single row per CDR3 protein. The sample has 110,000 to 150,000 distinct CDR3 sequences; about 6.3% are singletons. The specimen was PBMCs. The receptors were gathered from a human donor in good health (CMV status not recorded). Some clones in this sample may be carry-over from other donors' samples.

This clonotype was seen at least ten times. The chain is built from TRBV12-3 or TRBV12-4 and TRBJ1-2; TRBD1 agrees at 7 bases. V lost 3 bases, J lost 6 bases, and 7 bases stayed unmatched. The CDR3 sequence is 14 residues long. The CDR3 nucleotides read TGTGCCAGCAGTTTGGCCAGGGGGAAGGATGGCTACACCTTC. It specifies CASSLARGKDGYTF.

This clonotype was seen a handful of times. The rearrangement joins TRBV7-6 to TRBJ2-3; D is unclear. Germline V gives CDR1 SGHVS, CDR2 FNYEAQ. Trimming removed 7 bases at V and 5 bases at J, with 10 bases between. The CDR3 spans 12 residues. The CDR3 region has the DNA TGTGCCAGCACTTCGGTTTTAGATACGCAGTATTTT. The encoded protein is CASTSVLDTQYF.

This clonotype was seen a handful of times. This chain connects TRBV15 to TRBJ2-5, with 7 nucleotides matching TRBD2. The germline gives CDR1 LNHNV, CDR2 YYDKDF (reference sequence). The CDR3 has 16 residues. The J segment lost 4 bases and the V segment lost 0 bases, leaving 8 bases of the junction unmatched. The DNA of the CDR3 is TGTGCCACCAGCAGAGATCTGGTAGCGGGCGGAGAGACCCAGTACTTC. Protein: CATSRDLVAGGETQYF.

The chain uses TRBV5-1 and TRBJ1-1; no reliable D call. The CDR3 runs 15 residues. In germline, CDR1 is SGHRS, CDR2 YFSETQ. The V end was cut by 0 bases, the J end by 4 bases, with 13 bases between. The CDR3 region is CASSLGHIQSTEAFF. CDR3 bases: TGCGCCAGCAGCTTGGGGCACATCCAAAGCACTGAAGCTTTCTTT.

This clonotype has a handful of counts. The chain is built from TRBV20-1 and TRBJ2-1; 10 bases map to TRBD2. The CDR3 sequence is 16 residues long. V trimming: 3 bases; J trimming: 4 bases; junction bases outside the gene matches: 9. Germline CDR1 reads DFQATT; CDR2 reads SNEGSKA (reference sequence). This CDR3 reads CSASGASGGPYNEQFF. In DNA, the CDR3 is TGCAGTGCTAGCGGAGCTAGCGGGGGCCCTTACAATGAGCAGTTCTTC.

This clonotype was seen repeatedly, ten times or more. V is TRBV7-2 and J is TRBJ2-3; possibly TRBD2 for D (6 bases). The CDR3 spans 16 residues. Germline lookup yields CDR1 SGHTA and CDR2 FQGNSA. The V end lost 6 bases, the J end lost 6 bases, and 22 bases lay between the germline ends. The CDR3 nucleotides read TGTGCCAGCAGTCAGTCGCCCGGGGGACCGACCGATACGCAGTATTTT. It codes for CASSQSPGGPTDTQYF.

This clonotype was seen ten or more times. The chain couples TRBV7-2 to TRBJ2-5; a possible D gene is TRBD2 (6 bases). CDR3 length: 15 residues. The ends were cut back, 0 bases at V and 8 bases at J, with 16 bases in the middle. CDR1 and CDR2 (germline): SGHTA, FQGNSA. The CDR3 nucleotides read TGTGCCAGCAGCTTAGCAAGTGGGGGGTCCGGTACCCAGTACTTC. Translation: CASSLASGGSGTQYF.

V is TRBV15 and J is TRBJ2-7; possible D gene TRBD2, 5 bases. V was shortened by 6 bases and J by 5 bases, with 23 bases between the two germline ends. This CDR3 is 16 amino acids long. The germline V gene encodes CDR1 LNHNV and CDR2 YYDKDF (reference sequence). Here the CDR3 DNA reads TGTGCCACCAGAGAGGATCGGGGATCTACCCCTGACGAGCAGTACTTC. It codes for CATREDRGSTPDEQYF.

This clonotype appeared many times. This sequence joins TRBV7-9 and TRBJ2-2, with D unclear. The CDR3 is 11 amino acids. CDR1 is SEHNR, CDR2 FQNEAQ, per germline (reference sequence). The V end was cut by 5 bases, the J end by 10 bases, with 8 bases between. CDR3 nucleotide sequence: TGTGCCAGCAGCATCTACGAGGAGCTGTTTTTT. It yields the protein CASSIYEELFF.

This clonotype was detected ten times or more. J is TRBJ1-1 and V is TRBV13; D is unclear. Germline V gene sequence: CDR1 PRHDT, CDR2 FYEKMQ (reference sequence). This CDR3 contains 17 residues. V dropped 0 bases and J dropped 1 base, with 15 bases sitting between them. As DNA, the CDR3 is TGTGCCAGCAGCTTAGGCCACGGGGTAGGTGGGAACACTGAAGCTTTCTTT. It encodes CASSLGHGVGGNTEAFF.

This clonotype was observed many times. This chain uses TRBV7-8 with TRBJ2-5; TRBD2 matches at 12 bases. CDR3 size: 16 residues. CDR1 and CDR2 from the germline V gene are SGHVS and FQNEAQ. The V segment lost 3 bases and the J segment 1 base; nucleotides outside the gene matches: 3. Here the CDR3 DNA reads TGTGCCAGCAGCTTCCTACTAGCGGGGGGCCAAGAGACCCAGTACTTC. Protein product: CASSFLLAGGQETQYF.

This clonotype was observed many times. The chain combines TRBV7-9 with TRBJ1-3, with D uncertain. This CDR3 has 16 residues. Germline assignment: CDR1 SEHNR and CDR2 FQNEAQ (reference sequence). The V end lost 5 bases, the J end lost 7 bases, and 21 bases lay between the germline ends. CDR3 loop: CASSPLRGELGNTIYF. As DNA, the CDR3 is TGTGCCAGCAGCCCCCTTCGAGGCGAGCTCGGGAACACCATATATTTT. The full variable domain, its missing parts supplied by reference TRBV7-9 and TRBJ1-3, is DTGVSQNPRHKITKRGQNVTFRCDPISEHNRLYWYRQTLGQGPEFLTYFQNEAQLEKSRLLSDRFSAERPKGSFSTLEIQRTEQGDSAMYLCASSPLRGELGNTIYFGEGSWLTVV.

The table lists this clonotype with many counts. The genes are TRBV14 and TRBJ1-2; tentatively, D is TRBD1 (6 bases). The length of the CDR3 is 13 residues. The germline V and J ends were trimmed by 5 bases and 3 bases, with 10 bases remaining between them. Germline V lookup: CDR1 SGHDN, CDR2 FVKESK. In DNA, the CDR3 is TGTGCCAGCAGCACTCGGACAGACTATGGCTACACCTTC. This codes for CASSTRTDYGYTF.

This clonotype was seen repeatedly, ten times or more. Here the CDR3 reads CASSLVLSGANVLTF. DNA for the CDR3: TGTGCCAGCAGCTTAGTCCTCTCTGGGGCCAACGTCCTGACTTTC. The chain links TRBV7-3 to TRBJ2-6; D gene unclear. Germline loops: CDR1 SGHTA, CDR2 FQGTGA. The CDR3 has 15 amino acids. Trimming removed 2 bases from V and 0 bases from J, with 5 bases in between. Combining the CDR3 with reference TRBV7-3 and TRBJ2-6 gives the whole variable domain GAGVSQTPSNKVTEKGKYVELRCDPISGHTALYWYRQSLGQGPEFLIYFQGTGAADDSGLPNDRFFAVRPEGSVSTLKIQRTERGDSAVYLCASSLVLSGANVLTFGAGSRLTVL.

This clonotype was found a few times. V and J are TRBV6-1 and TRBJ1-5; maybe TRBD1 (6 bases). V was clipped by 6 bases and J by 6 bases, with 12 bases between them. The CDR3 extends over 13 amino acids. Germline CDR1 and CDR2: MNHNS and SASEGT. For the CDR3, the DNA is TGTGCCAGCAGCCGGGGGGCTGGTCAGCCCCAGCATTTT. This sequence encodes CASSRGAGQPQHF.

The chain has TRBV28 and TRBJ1-6; 8 bases line up with TRBD1. The germline CDR1 and CDR2 sequences are MDHEN and SYDVKM. The CDR3 covers 14 residues. V was pared by 9 bases and J by 7 bases, with 8 bases of the junction left unmatched. DNA for the CDR3: TGTGCCAGTCTACCTGGGACAGGAAATTCACCCCTCCACTTT. This sequence encodes CASLPGTGNSPLHF.

This clonotype has more than one count but fewer than ten. J is TRBJ1-2 and V is TRBV7-3; possibly TRBD1 for D (5 bases). Germline V gives CDR1 SGHTA, CDR2 FQGTGA. The CDR3 is made up of 15 amino acids. The V end was cut by 5 bases, the J end by 1 base, with 14 bases between. As DNA, the CDR3 is TGTGCCAGCAGCCAGAGGGGTGGGGGTAACTATGGCTACACCTTC. It specifies CASSQRGGGNYGYTF. Filled out from reference TRBV7-3 and TRBJ1-2, the complete variable domain reads GAGVSQTPSNKVTEKGKYVELRCDPISGHTALYWYRQSLGQGPEFLIYFQGTGAADDSGLPNDRFFAVRPEGSVSTLKIQRTERGDSAVYLCASSQRGGGNYGYTFGSGTRLTVV.

This clonotype was observed at least ten times. This sequence joins TRBV6-2 or TRBV6-3 and TRBJ1-1; D uncertain. Germline V CDR1 and CDR2: MNHEY, SVGEGT. The CDR3 loop spans 12 amino acids. Trimming took off 4 bases at V and 11 bases at J, with 14 bases between the two ends. The CDR3 DNA is TGTGCCAGCAGTTCCCTCAAAGTGTCGGCTTTCTTT. Residues: CASSSLKVSAFF.

This clonotype was observed at least ten times. V is TRBV12-5 and J is TRBJ1-2; 7 nucleotides match TRBD1. After removal of 7 bases from V and 6 bases from J, the junction contained 14 bases not matched to a gene. This CDR3 contains 15 residues. Per germline, CDR1 LGHNT and CDR2 FRNRAP. The CDR3 DNA sequence: TGTGCTAGTGCCACCGTCCCCGGGACAGTAGATGGCTACACCTTC. It translates to CASATVPGTVDGYTF. Complete variable domain (other parts from reference TRBV12-5 and TRBJ1-2): DARVTQTPRHKVTEMGQEVTMRCQPILGHNTVFWYRQTMMQGLELLAYFRNRAPLDDSGMPKDRFSAEMPDATLATLKIQPSEPRDSAVYFCASATVPGTVDGYTFGSGTRLTVV.

Regarding this clonotype: Being one base from a much bigger clone, this may be a read error. V is TRBV4-2 and J is TRBJ2-5, with D possibly matching TRBD1 (6 bases). Per germline, CDR1 LGHNA and CDR2 YNFKEQ. CDR3 length equals 16 residues. V shed 0 bases and J shed 5 bases, with 16 bases lying between them. The CDR3 sequence: CASSQDGVQGSETQYF. CDR3 sequence (DNA): TGTGCCAGCAGCCAAGATGGTGTACAGGGATCGGAGACCCAGTACTTC.

There are a few counts of this clonotype. The chain has TRBV7-9 and TRBJ2-1; 10 bases align to TRBD1. This CDR3 is 15 amino acids long. Germline V gene data show CDR1 as SEHNR and CDR2 as FQNEAQ (reference sequence). Trimming removed 5 bases from V and 7 bases from J; junction bases left unmatched: 8. CDR3 protein: CASSPGQGGKNEQFF. The DNA for the CDR3 is TGTGCCAGCAGCCCCGGACAGGGGGGGAAGAATGAGCAGTTCTTC.

The rearrangement joins TRBV6-2 or TRBV6-3 to TRBJ2-2, with 7 bases that match TRBD1. The CDR3 totals 14 residues. V lost 8 bases to trimming and J lost 4 bases; unmatched junction nucleotides: 7. Germline values: CDR1 MNHEY, CDR2 SVGEGT. The CDR3 sequence: CASYRQGGTGELFF. CDR3 nucleotide sequence: TGTGCCAGCTACCGACAGGGTGGCACCGGGGAGCTGTTTTTT.

This clonotype came up a few times. V usage is TRBV12-5 and J usage is TRBJ1-5, with D maybe TRBD1 (5 bases). This CDR3 comprises 17 residues. V was trimmed by 2 bases and J by 0 bases, leaving 14 bases between them. Germline V CDR1 and CDR2: LGHNT, FRNRAP. CDR3 nucleotides: TGTGCTAGTGGTTTGCCCCTGACAGAGTATAGCAATCAGCCCCAGCATTTT. Residues: CASGLPLTEYSNQPQHF.

This clonotype was detected many times. The chain recombines TRBV18 with TRBJ2-3; maybe TRBD1 (6 bases). Germline CDR1 is KGHSH and CDR2 is LQKENI. V lost 3 bases and J lost 2, with 12 bases in between. The CDR3 has 15 residues. Written as DNA, the CDR3 is TGTGCCAGCTCACCTAGTGGACAGAACACAGATACGCAGTATTTT. Translating it yields CASSPSGQNTDTQYF. Full variable domain (remainder filled in from reference TRBV18 and TRBJ2-3): NAGVMQNPRHLVRRRGQEARLRCSPMKGHSHVYWYRQLPEEGLKFMVYLQKENIIDESGMPKERFSAEFPKEGPSILRIQQVVRGDSAAYFCASSPSGQNTDTQYFGPGTRLTVL.

This clonotype came up many times. The chain has TRBV6-2 or TRBV6-3 and TRBJ1-1; no clear D. Germline V gene lookup returns CDR1 MNHEY and CDR2 SVGEGT. The V and J ends lost 4 bases and 9 bases respectively, with 12 bases between them. This CDR3 is 12 amino acids long. The CDR3 DNA sequence: TGTGCCAGCAGTTCCCGGACGAGCCAAGCTTTCTTT. The encoded protein is CASSSRTSQAFF.

This clonotype has at least ten counts. The chain is built from TRBV7-8 and TRBJ2-2; TRBD1 agrees at 9 bases. In germline, CDR1 is SGHVS, CDR2 FQNEAQ. Unmatched junction bases numbered 9, after V lost 6 bases and J lost 4 bases. CDR3 size: 16 residues. The CDR3, as DNA: TGTGCCAGCAGGCCACACAGGGGGCGAGTCACCGGGGAGCTGTTTTTT. It translates to CASRPHRGRVTGELFF.

This clonotype has at least ten counts. This chain links TRBV7-2 with TRBJ2-1; 8 nucleotides agree with TRBD2. Germline V CDR1 and CDR2: SGHTA, FQGNSA. CDR3 length equals 16 residues. The junction had 10 bases not matched to a gene; V was cut back by 5 bases and J by 4 bases. CDR3 region: CASSPFGSGAYNEQFF. CDR3 bases: TGTGCCAGCAGCCCCTTTGGTAGCGGGGCGTACAATGAGCAGTTCTTC. The variable domain in full, with the rest retrieved from reference TRBV7-2 and TRBJ2-1, is GAGVSQSPSNKVTEKGKDVELRCDPISGHTALYWYRQSLGQGLEFLIYFQGNSAPDKSGLPSDRFSAERTGGSVSTLTIQRTQQEDSAVYLCASSPFGSGAYNEQFFGPGTRLTVL.

This clonotype was recorded many times. V gene TRBV7-2 combines with J gene TRBJ1-2; TRBD1 is a possible D gene (6 bases). CDR1 and CDR2 from the germline V gene are SGHTA and FQGNSA. The CDR3 spans 17 residues. Trimming took off 7 bases at V and 3 bases at J, with 24 bases between the two ends. CDR3 amino acids: CASTPPGGGQAYYGYTF. The CDR3 bases are TGTGCCAGCACCCCACCGGGGGGGGGGCAGGCTTACTATGGCTACACCTTC.

This clonotype was found many times. V gene TRBV7-6 combines with J gene TRBJ2-3; the match to TRBD1 covers 7 bases. This CDR3 is 16 amino acids long. The ends lost 5 bases at V and 3 bases at J; junction bases unmatched: 11. Germline V gene sequence: CDR1 SGHVS, CDR2 FNYEAQ. CDR3: CASSPRPGQQTDTQYF. The CDR3, as DNA: TGTGCCAGCAGCCCCCGCCCGGGACAGCAAACAGATACGCAGTATTTT.

This clonotype was seen many times. This chain uses TRBV7-2 with TRBJ2-5; 8 bases agree with TRBD1. The CDR3 is made up of 14 amino acids. V was clipped by 5 bases and J by 5 bases; unmatched bases: 7. Germline lookup yields CDR1 SGHTA and CDR2 FQGNSA. The CDR3 sequence: CASSQGAGGETQYF. The CDR3 coding sequence is TGTGCCAGCAGCCAGGGGGCCGGCGGGGAGACCCAGTACTTC.

The V gene is TRBV2, the J gene TRBJ2-3; D unclear. In germline, CDR1 is SNHLY, CDR2 FYNNEI. The CDR3 sequence is 13 residues long. Trimming took off 7 bases at V and 2 bases at J, with 10 bases between the two ends. The CDR3 sequence: CASTLDITDTQYF. The DNA of the CDR3 is TGTGCCAGCACCCTGGATATCACAGATACGCAGTATTTT.

This clonotype was counted many times. For the CDR3, the DNA is TGTGCCAGCAGCCGCAGGACAGGGGGGAAGCAGCCCCAGCATTTT. It specifies CASSRRTGGKQPQHF. The J gene is TRBJ1-5, the V gene TRBV13, with 10 bases matching TRBD1. The CDR3 extends over 15 amino acids. The V gene end was trimmed by 5 bases and the J gene end by 7 bases; junction bases not matched to a gene: 8. Germline CDR1 is PRHDT and CDR2 is FYEKMQ (reference sequence).